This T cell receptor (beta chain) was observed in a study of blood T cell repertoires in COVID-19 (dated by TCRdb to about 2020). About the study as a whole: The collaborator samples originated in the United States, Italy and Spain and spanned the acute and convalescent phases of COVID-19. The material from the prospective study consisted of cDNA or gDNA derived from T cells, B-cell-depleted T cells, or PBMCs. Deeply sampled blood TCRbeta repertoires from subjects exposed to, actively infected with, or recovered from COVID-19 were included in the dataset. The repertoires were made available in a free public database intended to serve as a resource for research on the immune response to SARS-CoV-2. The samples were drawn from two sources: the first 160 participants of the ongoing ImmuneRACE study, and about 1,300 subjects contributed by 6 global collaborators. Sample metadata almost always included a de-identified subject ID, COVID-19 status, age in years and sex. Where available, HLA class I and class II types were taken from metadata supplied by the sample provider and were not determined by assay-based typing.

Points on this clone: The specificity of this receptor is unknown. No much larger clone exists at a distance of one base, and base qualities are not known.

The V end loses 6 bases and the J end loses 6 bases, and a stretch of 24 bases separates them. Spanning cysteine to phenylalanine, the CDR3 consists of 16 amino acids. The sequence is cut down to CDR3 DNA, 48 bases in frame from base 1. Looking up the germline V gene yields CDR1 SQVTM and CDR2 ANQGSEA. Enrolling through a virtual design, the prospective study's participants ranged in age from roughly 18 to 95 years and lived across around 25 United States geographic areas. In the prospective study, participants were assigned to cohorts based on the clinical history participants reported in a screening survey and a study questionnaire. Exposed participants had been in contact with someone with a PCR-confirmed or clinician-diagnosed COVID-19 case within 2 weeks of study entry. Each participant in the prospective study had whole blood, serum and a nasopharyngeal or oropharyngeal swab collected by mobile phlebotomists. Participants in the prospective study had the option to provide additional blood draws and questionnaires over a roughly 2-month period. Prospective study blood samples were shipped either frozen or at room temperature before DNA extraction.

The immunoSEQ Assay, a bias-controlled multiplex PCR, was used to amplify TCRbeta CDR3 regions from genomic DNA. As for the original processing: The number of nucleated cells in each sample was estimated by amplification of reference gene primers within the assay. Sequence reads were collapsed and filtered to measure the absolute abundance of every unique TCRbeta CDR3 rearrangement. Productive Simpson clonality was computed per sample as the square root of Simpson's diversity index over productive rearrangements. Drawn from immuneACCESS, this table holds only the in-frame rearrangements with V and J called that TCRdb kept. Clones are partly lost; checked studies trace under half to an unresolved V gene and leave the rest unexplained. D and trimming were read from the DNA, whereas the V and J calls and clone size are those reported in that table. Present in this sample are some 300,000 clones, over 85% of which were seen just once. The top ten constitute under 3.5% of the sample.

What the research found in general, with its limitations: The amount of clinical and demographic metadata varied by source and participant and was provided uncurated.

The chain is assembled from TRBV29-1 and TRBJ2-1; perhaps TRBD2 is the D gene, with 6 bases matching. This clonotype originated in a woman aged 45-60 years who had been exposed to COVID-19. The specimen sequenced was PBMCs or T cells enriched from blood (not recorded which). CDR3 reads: CSVDPAGPVIRNEQFF. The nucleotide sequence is TGCAGCGTCGACCCTGCGGGGCCCGTCATTCGCAATGAGCAGTTCTTC.